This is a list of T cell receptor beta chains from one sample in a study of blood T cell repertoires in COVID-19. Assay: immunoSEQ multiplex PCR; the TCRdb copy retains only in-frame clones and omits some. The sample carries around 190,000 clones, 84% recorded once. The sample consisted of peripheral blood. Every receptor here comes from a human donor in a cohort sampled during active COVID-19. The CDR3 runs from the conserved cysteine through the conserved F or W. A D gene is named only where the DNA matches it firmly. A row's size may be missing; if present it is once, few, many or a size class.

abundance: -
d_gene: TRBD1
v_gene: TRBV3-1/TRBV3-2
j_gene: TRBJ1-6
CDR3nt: TGTGCCAGTGAAGATACAGGGGGCAATTCACCCCTCCACTTT
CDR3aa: CASEDTGGNSPLHF

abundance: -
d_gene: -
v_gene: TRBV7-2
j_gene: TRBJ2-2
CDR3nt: TGTGCCAGCAGCTCACTCACCGGGGAGCTGTTTTTT
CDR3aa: CASSSLTGELFF

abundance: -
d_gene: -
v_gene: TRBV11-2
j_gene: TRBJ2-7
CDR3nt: TGTGCCAGCCGCTACGCAGGGGGAGGCAACGAGCAGTACTTC
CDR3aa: CASRYAGGGNEQYF

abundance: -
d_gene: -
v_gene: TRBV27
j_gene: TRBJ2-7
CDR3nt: TGTGCCAGCAGTACGACCCGGAGGGGCAACGAGCAGTACTTC
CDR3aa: CASSTTRRGNEQYF

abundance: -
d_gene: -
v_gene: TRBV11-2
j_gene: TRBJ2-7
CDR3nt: TGTGCCAGCAGCTTAGACAGGGTAAGGAACGAGCAGTACTTC
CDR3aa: CASSLDRVRNEQYF

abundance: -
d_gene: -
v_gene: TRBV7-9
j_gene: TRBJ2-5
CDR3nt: TGTGCCAGCAGCCAATGGGGCGCCACCCAAGAGACCCAGTACTTC
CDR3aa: CASSQWGATQETQYF

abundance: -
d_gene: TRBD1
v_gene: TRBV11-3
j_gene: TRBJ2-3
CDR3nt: TGTGCCAGCAGCCACGGGACAGCCGATACGCAGTATTTT
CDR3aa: CASSHGTADTQYF

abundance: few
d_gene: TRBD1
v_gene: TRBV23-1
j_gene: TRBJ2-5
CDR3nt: TGCGCCAGCAGTCATTCGGCGACAGGGGGCCAAGAGACCCAGTACTTC
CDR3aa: CASSHSATGGQETQYF

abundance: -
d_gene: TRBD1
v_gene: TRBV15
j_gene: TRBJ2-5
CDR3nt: TGTGCCACCAGCAGGGGACAGGGGAGAGGTGAGACCCAGTACTTC
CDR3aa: CATSRGQGRGETQYF

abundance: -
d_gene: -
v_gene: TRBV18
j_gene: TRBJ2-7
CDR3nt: TGTGCCAGCTCACCTGCGAACAGGGCGTCCGAGCAGTACTTC
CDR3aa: CASSPANRASEQYF